This TCR beta chain derives from a study of beta chain features in type 1 diabetes (dated by TCRdb to about 2018). Background on the whole study: No differences in mean age, gender distribution, total cell number or subset yield were found between patients and healthy donors. Naive and central memory subsets were obtained from all 30 or so donors, but regulatory and stem cell-like memory subsets were isolated from only 8 patients and roughly 8 healthy donors. A total of roughly 100 million sorted cells were examined across all samples, and a strong correlation was observed between cell number per subset and RNA yield. In the study, recently diagnosed type 1 diabetes patients and matched healthy donors were compared on the TCRB repertoires of their sorted circulating CD4+ T cell subsets. Study-wide conclusions, independent of this receptor: Naive, central memory and regulatory TCRB repertoires appeared to be more similar among patients than among healthy donors. Only small numbers of individuals were included in the HLA sub-analyses, which left unresolved whether HLA type had any influence on TCRB rearrangement. Type 1 diabetes patients showed a moderate but significant shortening of TCRB CDR3 length in all four CD4+ subsets. Sequencing cDNA rather than genomic DNA could over-represent highly expressing activated cells, although activation and CD3 levels did not differ between groups. At VDJ recombination sites, type 1 diabetes patients had fewer insertions and more deleted nucleotides, which implies abnormalities in thymic rearrangement. PCR may preferentially amplify shorter templates, but because patient and control samples were amplified and corrected together, any resulting skew would affect both groups equally.

Cut back by 0 bases and 4 bases, the V and J ends lie 13 bases apart. There are 15 amino acids in the CDR3, from cysteine to phenylalanine inclusive. Only the CDR3 region is kept as DNA, spanning 45 bases read in frame from base 1. According to the germline V gene, CDR1 reads SGHRS and CDR2 reads YFSETQ. In its sample, this clone was seen once. The antigen it binds to is not known. No per-base quality is available; no much larger clone lies one base away. Each donor gave one peripheral blood draw, about 110 mL on average, collected into heparinised tubes. Naive, central memory, regulatory and stem cell-like memory CD4+ T cells were sorted on a BD FACSAria II using a panel including CD45RO, CCR7, CD25, CD127, CD95 and CD27. Every sorted population had a purity above 95%. PBMCs were isolated immediately by Lymphoprep density gradient centrifugation and stained directly without culture. So that batch effects would be minimized, each experiment stained and sorted samples in pairs, pairing one healthy donor with one patient.

The High Capacity cDNA Reverse Transcription Kit was used to reverse transcribe all of the isolated RNA, meaning that expressed TCRB transcripts were what got sequenced. Deep immunoSEQ sequencing was applied to naive, central memory and regulatory T cell samples, giving an average of approximately 4 million total reads per sample. Sorted cells were lysed in RLT buffer, and RNA was extracted using DNase-treated RNeasy Micro or Mini kits according to cell number. To prevent cross-contamination, each cell subset was processed individually, whereas patient and healthy donor samples were processed jointly. The immunoSEQ multiplex PCR was used to amplify TCRB sequences from cDNA, yielding 87-bp fragments that span the CDR3 region. Amplicons were sequenced on the Illumina HiSeq platform. In the paper's pipeline: Synthetic template baselines were used to correct PCR bias computationally, reads within Hamming distance 2 were collapsed, and singletons that could not be merged were discarded. Reads were aligned against IMGT to assign V, D and J genes, CDR3 length and insertions or deletions at six rearrangement sites. Within each subset, clonotype counts were normalized to sorted cell number, and only after that were true diversity and Gini coefficients computed with the tcR R package. The overlap coefficient, calculated on TCRB nucleotide sequences, was used to measure repertoire sharing. In its TCRdb copy, this immuneACCESS table keeps in-frame sequences only and misses some clones. Where compared with another copy, unresolved V genes explain less than half of these, and the others have no known cause. The V and J calls and clone size come from that table; D and trimming were worked out from the DNA. The sample data list 25,000 to 30,000 clones, and approximately 65% of these were observed just once. The ten largest clonotypes hold about 2.4% of the sample.

This receptor was taken from a woman between 25 and 40 years old with type 1 diabetes. The chain employs TRBV5-1 and TRBJ1-2; matching of 6 bases hints at TRBD1 as the D gene. Sequenced input: Tregs from blood. This sample's cell subset or site label indicates: regulatory CD4+ T cells. Here the CDR3 is given as CASSLDQGFGYGYTF. The DNA sequence is as follows: TGCGCCAGCAGCTTGGACCAGGGGTTTGGCTATGGCTACACCTTC.